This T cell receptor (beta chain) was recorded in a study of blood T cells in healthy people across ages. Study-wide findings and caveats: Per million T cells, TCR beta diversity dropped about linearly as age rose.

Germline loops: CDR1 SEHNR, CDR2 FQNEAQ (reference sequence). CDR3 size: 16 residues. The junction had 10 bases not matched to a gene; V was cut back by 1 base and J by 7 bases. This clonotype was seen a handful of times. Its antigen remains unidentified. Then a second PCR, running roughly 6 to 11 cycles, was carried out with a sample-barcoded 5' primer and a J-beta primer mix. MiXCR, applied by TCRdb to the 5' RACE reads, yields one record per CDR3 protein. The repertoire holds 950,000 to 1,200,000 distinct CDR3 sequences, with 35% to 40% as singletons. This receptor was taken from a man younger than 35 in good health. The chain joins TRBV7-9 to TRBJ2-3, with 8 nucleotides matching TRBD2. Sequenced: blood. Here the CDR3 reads CASSLVRSGGRYTQYF. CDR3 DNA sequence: TGTGCCAGCAGCTTAGTCCGCAGCGGGGGCAGATATACGCAGTATTTT.